The following is a T cell receptor beta chain sequence with its context. Sequencing used immunoSEQ multiplex PCR; TCRdb keeps in-frame clones, though not all of them. The sample lists about 300,000 clones, about 88% seen once, with over 1% in the top ten. This record comes from a study of blood T cell repertoires in COVID-19. Sequenced sample: peripheral blood. The source is a man between 65 and 85 years old with acute or convalescent COVID-19.

The CDR3 nucleotides read TGCAGTGCTAGTGGCAGGGTGGCTTCCTACGAGCAGTACTTC. Translated, it gives CSASGRVASYEQYF. The rearrangement joins TRBV20-1 to TRBJ2-7; TRBD1 might be the D (5 bases). CDR1 and CDR2 from the germline V gene are DFQATT and SNEGSKA (reference sequence). This CDR3 contains 14 residues. V was trimmed by 3 bases and J by 1 base, leaving 13 bases between them.